This T cell receptor beta chain originates from a study of T cell repertoires in cytomegalovirus infection. Study in general: Through public TCR beta signatures, both CMV infection and matching HLA type were indicated. Study-wide results and limits: Dominating the ex vivo response were HLA-C-restricted CMV-specific TCR beta clonotypes.

The V and J ends lost 6 bases and 6 bases, in that order; junction bases with no gene match: 4. The length of the CDR3 is 12 residues. As concerns this clonotype: Its specificity is not known.

MiXCR was run by TCRdb on the reads, yielding one entry per CDR3 protein. The data hold approximately 160,000 distinct CDR3 sequences, with 17% observed a single time. This clonotype was obtained from a human donor in good health (CMV status not recorded). Some clones in this sample may be carry-over from other donors' samples. The sample consisted of CD8+ T cells from PBMCs. V gene TRBV12-3 or TRBV12-4 combines with J gene TRBJ1-2; 7 bases fit TRBD1. This CDR3 is CASSRGTDGYTF. CDR3 DNA: TGTGCCAGCAGCCGGGGGACAGATGGCTACACCTTC.